This TCR beta chain was recovered during a study of T cell responses to AZD1222 COVID-19 vaccine. TCRdb keeps only in-frame clones here, not all; method: immunoSEQ multiplex PCR. The profile covers about 73,000 clones, with 89% appearing a single time and about 9.6% taken by the ten largest. The V and J ends lost 1 base and 3 bases respectively, with 10 bases between them. The length of the CDR3 is 14 residues. Germline CDR1 reads GTSNPN; CDR2 reads SVGIG (reference sequence). This TCR derives from an adult who received the AZD1222 COVID-19 vaccine. The genes are TRBV30 and TRBJ1-5; D gene unclear. The specimen was peripheral blood, collected 28 days after the second AZD1222 dose. This chain's CDR3 is CAWSEGRYNQPQHF. Here the CDR3 DNA reads TGTGCCTGGAGTGAGGGCAGGTACAATCAGCCCCAGCATTTT.